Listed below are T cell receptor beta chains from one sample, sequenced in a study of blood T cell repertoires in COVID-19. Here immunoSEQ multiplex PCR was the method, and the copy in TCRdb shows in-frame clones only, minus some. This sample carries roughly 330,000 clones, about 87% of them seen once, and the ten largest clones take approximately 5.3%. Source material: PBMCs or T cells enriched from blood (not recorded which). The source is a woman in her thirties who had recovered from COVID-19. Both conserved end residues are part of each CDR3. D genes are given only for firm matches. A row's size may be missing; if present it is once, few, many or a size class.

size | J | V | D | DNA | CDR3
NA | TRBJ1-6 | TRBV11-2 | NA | TGTGCCAGCAGCTTATCTTTTGACGCCCCGGGTTCACCCCTCCACTTT | CASSLSFDAPGSPLHF
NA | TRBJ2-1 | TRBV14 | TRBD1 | TGTGCCAGCAGCCGGGGACAGAGGTGGAATGAGCAGTTCTTC | CASSRGQRWNEQFF
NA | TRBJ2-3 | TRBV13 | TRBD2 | TGTGCCAGCAGCTTATTGCGGGGGGACATAGACGTTATGTCAGATACGCAGTATTTT | CASSLLRGDIDVMSDTQYF
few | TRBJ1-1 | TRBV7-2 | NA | TGTGCCAGCAGCTTAGCGAGCGGGCGAGACACTGAAGCTTTCTTT | CASSLASGRDTEAFF
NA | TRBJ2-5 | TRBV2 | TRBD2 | TGTGCCAGCAGGCCCCGACTAGCGGGGGAGGAGACCCAGTACTTC | CASRPRLAGEETQYF
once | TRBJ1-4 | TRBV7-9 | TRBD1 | TGTGCCAGCAGCTCCTGGGACAGTCGAAATGAAAAACTGTTTTTT | CASSSWDSRNEKLFF
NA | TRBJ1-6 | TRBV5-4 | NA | TGTGCCAGCAGCCACGGAACAGGAACAGATTCACCCCTCCACTTT | CASSHGTGTDSPLHF
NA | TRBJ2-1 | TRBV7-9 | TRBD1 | TGTGCCAGCTCACTTATCCGGGACAGATATGAGCAGTTCTTC | CASSLIRDRYEQFF
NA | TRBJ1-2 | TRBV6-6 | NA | TGTGCCAGCAGCCGCGTGTTGGTCTCGGACTATGGCTACACCTTC | CASSRVLVSDYGYTF
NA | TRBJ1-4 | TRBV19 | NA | TGTGCCAGTAGTAACCCAGGGGCGCCGGGAACTAATGAAAAACTGTTTTTT | CASSNPGAPGTNEKLFF
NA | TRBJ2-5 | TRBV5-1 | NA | TGCGCCAGCAGCTTGGACTCGCGGGGCTTTGTAGGGACCCAGTACTTC | CASSLDSRGFVGTQYF
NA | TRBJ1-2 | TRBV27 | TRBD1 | TGTGCCAGCAGTACTCAGGGACAGGGGGCAGGTGGCTACACCTTC | CASSTQGQGAGGYTF
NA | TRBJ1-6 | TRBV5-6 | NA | TGTGCCAGCAGCTTGGCTGGTCAGGTTGTTGGTTCACCCCTCCACTTT | CASSLAGQVVGSPLHF
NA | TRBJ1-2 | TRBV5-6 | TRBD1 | TGTGCCAGCAGCTTGGAGGGGACAGGGGAAGGCTACACCTTC | CASSLEGTGEGYTF
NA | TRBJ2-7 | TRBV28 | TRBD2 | TGTGCCAGCAGTTTCCTAGCGGGGGGCCTCCCCTACGAGCAGTACTTC | CASSFLAGGLPYEQYF
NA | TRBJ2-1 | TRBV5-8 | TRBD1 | TGTGCCAGCAGCGGACAGGTCAATGAGCAGTTCTTC | CASSGQVNEQFF
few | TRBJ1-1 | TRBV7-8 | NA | TGTGCCAGCAGCAGGGGGGGGTGGAGGATGAACACTGAAGCTTTCTTT | CASSRGGWRMNTEAFF
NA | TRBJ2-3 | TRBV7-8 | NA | TGTGCCAGCAGCCTTAGCGACTATCGCACAGATACGCAGTATTTT | CASSLSDYRTDTQYF
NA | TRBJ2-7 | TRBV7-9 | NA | TGTGCCAGCAGCTTACTAGACTCGGGCTACGAGCAGTACTTC | CASSLLDSGYEQYF
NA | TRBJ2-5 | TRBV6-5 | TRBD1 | TGTGCCAGCAGTTACGGGGACAGGGGGCTCGGGGAGACCCAGTACTTC | CASSYGDRGLGETQYF
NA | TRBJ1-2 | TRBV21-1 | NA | TGTGCCAGCAGCGAAAACAGGGGGCGTAAGGACTATGGCTACACCTTC | CASSENRGRKDYGYTF
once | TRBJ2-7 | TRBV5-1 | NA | TGCGCCAGCAGCCCGGGACACTACGAGCAGTACTTC | CASSPGHYEQYF
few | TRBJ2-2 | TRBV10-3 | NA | TGTGCCATCTCAACAGGCCCGAACACCGGGGAGCTGTTTTTT | CAISTGPNTGELFF
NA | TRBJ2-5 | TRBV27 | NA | TGTGCCAGCAGTCCCGTACCCCAGGGTGAGACCCAGTACTTC | CASSPVPQGETQYF
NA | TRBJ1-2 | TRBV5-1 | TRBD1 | TGCGCCAGCAGCCTAAGACCGACAGGGGGCCAGAACTATGGCTACACCTTC | CASSLRPTGGQNYGYTF
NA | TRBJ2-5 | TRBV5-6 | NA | TGTGCCAGCAGCTTGGGAGGCGGGGCCGGGGAGACCCAGTACTTC | CASSLGGGAGETQYF
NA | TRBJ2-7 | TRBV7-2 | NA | TGTGCCAGCAGCGAGCTAGCTTCGAGCTCCGAGCAGTACTTC | CASSELASSSEQYF
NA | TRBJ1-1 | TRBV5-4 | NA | TGTGCCAGCAGCGGGGCGGGGGGTGAGGCTTTCTTT | CASSGAGGEAFF
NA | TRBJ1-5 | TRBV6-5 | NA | TGTGCCACCGCGGGGCCTAATCAGCCCCAGCATTTT | CATAGPNQPQHF
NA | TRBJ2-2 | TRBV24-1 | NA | TGTGCCACCAGTTGGGGCCAAAACACCGGGGAGCTGTTTTTT | CATSWGQNTGELFF
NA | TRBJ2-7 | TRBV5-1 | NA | TGCGCCAGCAGCTTGGCTGGGGGCAGATTGGGCGAGCAGTACTTC | CASSLAGGRLGEQYF
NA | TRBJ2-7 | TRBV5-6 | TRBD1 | TGTGCCAGCAGCTTGGCCGGGACAGGGGTTATGCTCTCGTACTTC | CASSLAGTGVMLSYF
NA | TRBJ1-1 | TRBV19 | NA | TGTGCCAGTAGTATAGTCAGGGATGGCACTGAAGCTTTCTTT | CASSIVRDGTEAFF